This T cell receptor (beta chain) is drawn from a study of blood T cell repertoires in COVID-19. TCRdb keeps only in-frame clones here, not all; method: immunoSEQ multiplex PCR. The table shows fewer than 200,000 clones, with approximately 90% occurring only once. In germline, CDR1 is SQVTM, CDR2 ANQGSEA. This CDR3 has 13 amino acids. Trimming took off 4 bases at V and 2 bases at J, with 12 bases between the two ends. The sequencing sample was made of peripheral blood. The origin of this receptor is a man between 18 and 35 years old who had recovered from COVID-19. The J gene is TRBJ2-7, the V gene TRBV29-1, with D possibly TRBD2 on 5 matching bases. CDR3 sequence reads: CSVVTGNTYEQYF. CDR3 DNA sequence: TGCAGCGTTGTTACGGGAAACACCTACGAGCAGTACTTC.